This T cell receptor beta chain was recovered during a study of T cell responses to AZD1222 COVID-19 vaccine. Sequencing was performed with immunoSEQ multiplex PCR; in TCRdb, only in-frame clones are kept and a portion is missing. The sample has 140,000 to 150,000 clones, more than 85% seen once. The germline CDR1 and CDR2 sequences are SGHNT and YYREEE (reference sequence). This CDR3 region has 13 residues. V shed 1 base and J shed 3 bases, with 8 bases lying between them. The TCR comes from an adult who had recovered from COVID-19. The material sequenced was peripheral blood, taken after recovery from COVID-19. This chain uses TRBV5-4 with TRBJ2-7; possibly TRBD1 for D (5 bases). This CDR3 is CASSLRQGYEQYF. CDR3 sequence (DNA): TGTGCCAGCAGCTTGCGTCAGGGCTACGAGCAGTACTTC.